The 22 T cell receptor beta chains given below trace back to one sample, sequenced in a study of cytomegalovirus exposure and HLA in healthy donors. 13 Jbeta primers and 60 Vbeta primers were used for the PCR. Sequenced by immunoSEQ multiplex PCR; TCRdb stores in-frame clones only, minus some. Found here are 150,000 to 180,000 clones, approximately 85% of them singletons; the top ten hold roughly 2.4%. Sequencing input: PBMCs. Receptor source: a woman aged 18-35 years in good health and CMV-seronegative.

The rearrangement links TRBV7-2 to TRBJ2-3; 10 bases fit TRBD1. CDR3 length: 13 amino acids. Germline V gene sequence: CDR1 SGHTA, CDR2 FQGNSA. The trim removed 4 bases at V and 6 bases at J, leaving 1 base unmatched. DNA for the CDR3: TGTGCCAGCAGCTCGGACAGGGGGGATACGCAGTATTTT. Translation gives CASSSDRGDTQYF.

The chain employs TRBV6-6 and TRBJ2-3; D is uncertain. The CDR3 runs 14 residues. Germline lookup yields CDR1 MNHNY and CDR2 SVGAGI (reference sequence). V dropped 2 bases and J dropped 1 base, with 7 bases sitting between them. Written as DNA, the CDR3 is TGTGCCAGCAGTTACGGGCAGGGCACAGATACGCAGTATTTT. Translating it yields CASSYGQGTDTQYF.

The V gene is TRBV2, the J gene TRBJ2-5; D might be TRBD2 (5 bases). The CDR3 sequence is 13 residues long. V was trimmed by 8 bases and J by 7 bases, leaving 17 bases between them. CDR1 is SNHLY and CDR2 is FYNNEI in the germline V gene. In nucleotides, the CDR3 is TGTGCCAGCCGCTTCTGGGAGCCCCCGACCCAGTACTTC. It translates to CASRFWEPPTQYF.

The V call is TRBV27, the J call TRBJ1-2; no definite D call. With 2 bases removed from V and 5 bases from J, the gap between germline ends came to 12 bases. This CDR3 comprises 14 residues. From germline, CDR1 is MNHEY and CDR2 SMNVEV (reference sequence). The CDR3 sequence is CASSLVRPRYGYTF. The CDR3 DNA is TGTGCCAGCAGTTTAGTCAGGCCTCGGTATGGCTACACCTTC.

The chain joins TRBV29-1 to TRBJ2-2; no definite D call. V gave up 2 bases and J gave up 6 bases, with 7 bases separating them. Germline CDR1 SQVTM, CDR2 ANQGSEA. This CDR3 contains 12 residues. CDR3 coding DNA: TGCAGCGTTGAAATGGCTCCCGGGGAGCTGTTTTTT. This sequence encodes CSVEMAPGELFF.

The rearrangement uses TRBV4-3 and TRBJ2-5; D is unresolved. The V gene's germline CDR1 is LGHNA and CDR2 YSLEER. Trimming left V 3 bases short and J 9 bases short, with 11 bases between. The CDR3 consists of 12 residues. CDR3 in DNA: TGCGCCAGCAGCCAGGGCGCCCAGCCCCAGTACTTC. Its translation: CASSQGAQPQYF.

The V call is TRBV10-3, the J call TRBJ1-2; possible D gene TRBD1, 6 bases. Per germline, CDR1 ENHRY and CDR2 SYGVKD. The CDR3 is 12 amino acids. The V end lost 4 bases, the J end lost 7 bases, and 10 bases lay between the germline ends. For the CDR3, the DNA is TGTGCCATCAGTGCAGGACAGTTTGGCTACACCTTC. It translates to CAISAGQFGYTF.

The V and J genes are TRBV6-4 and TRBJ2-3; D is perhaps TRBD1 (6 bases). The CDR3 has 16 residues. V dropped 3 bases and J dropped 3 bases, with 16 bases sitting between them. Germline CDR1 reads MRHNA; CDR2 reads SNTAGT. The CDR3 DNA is TGTGCCAGCAGTGAACTGGGGGCAGGGCCTACAGATACGCAGTATTTT. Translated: CASSELGAGPTDTQYF.

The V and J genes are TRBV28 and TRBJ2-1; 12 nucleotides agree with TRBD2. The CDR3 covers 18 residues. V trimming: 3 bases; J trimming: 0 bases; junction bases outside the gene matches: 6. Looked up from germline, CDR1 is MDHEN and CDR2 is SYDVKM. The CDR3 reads CASSFPPTSGSSYNEQFF. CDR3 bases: TGTGCCAGCAGTTTCCCTCCGACTAGCGGGAGCTCCTACAATGAGCAGTTCTTC.

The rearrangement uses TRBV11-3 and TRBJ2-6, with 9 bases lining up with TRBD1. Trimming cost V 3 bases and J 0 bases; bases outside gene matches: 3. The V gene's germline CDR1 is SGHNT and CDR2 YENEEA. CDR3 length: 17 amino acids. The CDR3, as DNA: TGTGCCAGCAGCTTCGGGACAGGGCCCTCTGGGGCCAACGTCCTGACTTTC. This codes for CASSFGTGPSGANVLTF.

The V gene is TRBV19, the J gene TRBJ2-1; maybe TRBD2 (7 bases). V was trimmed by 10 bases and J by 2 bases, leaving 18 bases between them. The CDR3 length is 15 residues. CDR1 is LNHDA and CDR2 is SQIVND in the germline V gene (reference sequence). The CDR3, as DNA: TGTGCCATCCATCCTGGGGGGGGCCCCTACAATGAGCAGTTCTTC. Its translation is CAIHPGGGPYNEQFF. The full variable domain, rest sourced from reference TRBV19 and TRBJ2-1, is DGGITQSPKYLFRKEGQNVTLSCEQNLNHDAMYWYRQDPGQGLRLIYYSQIVNDFQKGDIAEGYSVSREKKESFPLTVTSAQKNPTAFYLCAIHPGGGPYNEQFFGPGTRLTVL.

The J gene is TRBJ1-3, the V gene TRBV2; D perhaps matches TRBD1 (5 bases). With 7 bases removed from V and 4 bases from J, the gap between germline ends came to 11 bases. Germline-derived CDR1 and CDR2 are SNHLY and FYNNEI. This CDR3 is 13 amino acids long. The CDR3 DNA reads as TGTGCCAGCATCAGGGCTTCCGGAAACACCATATATTTT. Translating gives CASIRASGNTIYF.

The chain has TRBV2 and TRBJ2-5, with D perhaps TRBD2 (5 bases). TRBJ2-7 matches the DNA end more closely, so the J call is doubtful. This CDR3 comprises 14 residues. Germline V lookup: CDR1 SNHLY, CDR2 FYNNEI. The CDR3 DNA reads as TGTGCCAGCAGACGGGAAGATACCCTCTACGAGCAGTACTTC. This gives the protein CASRREDTLYEQYF.

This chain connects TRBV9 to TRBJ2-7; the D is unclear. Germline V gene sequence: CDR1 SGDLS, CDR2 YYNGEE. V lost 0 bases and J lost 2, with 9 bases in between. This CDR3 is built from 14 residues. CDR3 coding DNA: TGTGCCAGCAGCGTAGGGCAGGCGACCTACGAGCAGTACTTC. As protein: CASSVGQATYEQYF.

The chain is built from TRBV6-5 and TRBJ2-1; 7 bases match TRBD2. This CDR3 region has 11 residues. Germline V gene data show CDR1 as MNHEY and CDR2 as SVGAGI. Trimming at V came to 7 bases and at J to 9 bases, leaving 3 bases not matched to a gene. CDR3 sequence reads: CASISGGEQFF. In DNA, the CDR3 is TGTGCCAGCATCTCGGGGGGTGAGCAGTTCTTC.

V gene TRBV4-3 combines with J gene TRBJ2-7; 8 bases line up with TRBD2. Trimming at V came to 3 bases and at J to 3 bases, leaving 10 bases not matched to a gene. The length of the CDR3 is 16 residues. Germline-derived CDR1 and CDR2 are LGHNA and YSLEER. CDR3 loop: CASSQDAGTRNYEQYF. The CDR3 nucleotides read TGCGCCAGCAGCCAGGACGCCGGGACTAGGAACTACGAGCAGTACTTC.

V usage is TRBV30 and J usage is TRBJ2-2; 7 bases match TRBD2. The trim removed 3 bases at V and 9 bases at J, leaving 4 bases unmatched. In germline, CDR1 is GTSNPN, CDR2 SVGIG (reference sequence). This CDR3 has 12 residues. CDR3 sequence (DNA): TGTGCCTGGAGATGGGAGGGCCGGGAGCTGTTTTTT. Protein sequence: CAWRWEGRELFF. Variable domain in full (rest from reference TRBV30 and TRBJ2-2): SQTIHQWPATLVQPVGSPLSLECTVEGTSNPNLYWYRQAAGRGLQLLFYSVGIGQISSEVPQNLSASRPQDRQFILSSKKLLLSDSGFYLCAWRWEGRELFFGEGSRLTVL.

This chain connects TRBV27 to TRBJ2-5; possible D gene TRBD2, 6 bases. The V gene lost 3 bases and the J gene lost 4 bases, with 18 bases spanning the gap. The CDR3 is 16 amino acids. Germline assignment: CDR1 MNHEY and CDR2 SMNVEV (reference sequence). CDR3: CASSLLARTSGETQYF. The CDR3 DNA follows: TGTGCCAGCAGTTTGCTAGCGCGCACCTCCGGAGAGACCCAGTACTTC.

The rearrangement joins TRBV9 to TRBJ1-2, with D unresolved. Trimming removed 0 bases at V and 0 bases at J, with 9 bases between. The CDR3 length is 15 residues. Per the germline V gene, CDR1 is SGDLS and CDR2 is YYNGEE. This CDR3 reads CASSVEAGPNYGYTF. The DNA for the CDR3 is TGTGCCAGCAGCGTAGAGGCAGGCCCTAACTATGGCTACACCTTC.

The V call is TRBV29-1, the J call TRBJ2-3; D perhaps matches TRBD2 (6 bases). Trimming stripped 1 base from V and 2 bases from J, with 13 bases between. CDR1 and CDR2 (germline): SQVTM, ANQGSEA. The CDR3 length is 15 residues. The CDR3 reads CSVEGWAGLTDTQYF. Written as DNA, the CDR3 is TGCAGCGTTGAAGGTTGGGCGGGACTCACAGATACGCAGTATTTT.

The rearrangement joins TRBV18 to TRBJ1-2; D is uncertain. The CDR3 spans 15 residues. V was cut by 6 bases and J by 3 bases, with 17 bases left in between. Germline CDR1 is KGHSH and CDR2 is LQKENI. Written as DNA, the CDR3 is TGTGCCAGCTCCCCCGCTCTTAACGGGGACTATGGCTACACCTTC. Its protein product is CASSPALNGDYGYTF.

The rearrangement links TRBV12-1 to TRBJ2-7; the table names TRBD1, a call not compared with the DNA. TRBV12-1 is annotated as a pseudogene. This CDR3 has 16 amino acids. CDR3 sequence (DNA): TGTGCCAGCAGCGGCCCGGGACACTTTATCTCCTACGAGCAGTACTTC. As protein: CASSGPGHFISYEQYF.